The T cell receptor (beta chain) described here comes from a study of identical twins. Study outcomes and limitations: Weaker excess twin sharing was seen among beta out-of-frame sequences. Twin-shared out-of-frame alpha sequences were enriched for low generation probability.

Details on this clonotype: Its matching antigen is unknown.

A template switching step contributed a universal primer site, while unique molecular identifiers were present in the cDNA. TCRdb ran MiXCR on the 5' RACE reads and lists one entry per CDR3 protein. The sample lists around 250,000 distinct CDR3 sequences, approximately 8.3% occurring once. The CDR3 runs to 16 residues. V dropped 0 bases and J dropped 4; count of bases not matched to a gene: 10. Germline CDR1 DFQATT, CDR2 SNEGSKA (reference sequence). These data also featured in a second study, about yellow fever vaccine responses in identical twins. From that report: Twins showed a vaccine T cell response that reportedly seemed partly convergent, partly personalized.

V gene TRBV20-1 combines with J gene TRBJ2-7; TRBD2 matches at 9 bases. The material sequenced was CD8+ T cells sorted from blood. This receptor was taken from a woman in her late teens or twenties in good health. This CDR3 is CSARDGGGAWLYEQYF. The CDR3 DNA is TGCAGTGCTAGAGATGGCGGGGGGGCCTGGTTATACGAGCAGTACTTC.